This record concerns one TCR beta chain sequence. The sample holds other DNA sequences that translate to the same CDR3. These data are taken from a study of blood T cell repertoires in COVID-19. Across the study: There were acute and convalescent COVID-19 samples, and they came from the United States, Italy and Spain. From T cells, B-cell-depleted T cells, or PBMCs came the material, which was cDNA or gDNA.

V lost 1 base and J lost 3; bases outside the gene matches: 2. Germline V gene data show CDR1 as LGHDT and CDR2 as YNNKEL (reference sequence). The length of the CDR3 is 15 residues. In the original analysis: Scientists estimated how many nucleated cells there were by amplifying reference gene primers. The data were produced by immunoSEQ multiplex PCR, yet TCRdb's version contains in-frame clones alone and is incomplete. That table gives V, J and clone size, and the DNA gave D and trimming. The data show 150,000 or so clones, with roughly 80% seen just once and 29% held by the top ten. The TCR comes from a woman in her fifties or sixties with acute or convalescent COVID-19. The chain carries TRBV3-1 (or the pseudogene TRBV3-2) and TRBJ1-3; 8 bases fit TRBD1. Specimen: peripheral blood. The CDR3 DNA sequence: TGTGCCAGCAGCCAAGGGACAGGGAGTGGAAACACCATATATTTT. This codes for CASSQGTGSGNTIYF.